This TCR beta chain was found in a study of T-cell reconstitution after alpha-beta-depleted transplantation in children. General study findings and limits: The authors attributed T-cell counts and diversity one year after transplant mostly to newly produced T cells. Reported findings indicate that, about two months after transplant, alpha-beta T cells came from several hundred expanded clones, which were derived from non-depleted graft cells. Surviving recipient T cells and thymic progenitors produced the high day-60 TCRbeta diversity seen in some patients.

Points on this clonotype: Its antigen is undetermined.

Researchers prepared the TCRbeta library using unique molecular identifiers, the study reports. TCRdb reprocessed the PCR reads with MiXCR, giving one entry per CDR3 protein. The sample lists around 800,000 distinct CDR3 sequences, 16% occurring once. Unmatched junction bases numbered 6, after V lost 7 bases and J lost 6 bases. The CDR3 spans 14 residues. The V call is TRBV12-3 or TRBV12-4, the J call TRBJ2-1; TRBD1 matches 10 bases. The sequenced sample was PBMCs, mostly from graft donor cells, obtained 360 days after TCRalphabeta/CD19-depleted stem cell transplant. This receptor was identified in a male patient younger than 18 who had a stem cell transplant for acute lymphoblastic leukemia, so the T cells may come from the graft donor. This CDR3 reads CASKPGQGFNEQFF. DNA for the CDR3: TGTGCCAGCAAGCCGGGACAGGGGTTCAATGAGCAGTTCTTC.